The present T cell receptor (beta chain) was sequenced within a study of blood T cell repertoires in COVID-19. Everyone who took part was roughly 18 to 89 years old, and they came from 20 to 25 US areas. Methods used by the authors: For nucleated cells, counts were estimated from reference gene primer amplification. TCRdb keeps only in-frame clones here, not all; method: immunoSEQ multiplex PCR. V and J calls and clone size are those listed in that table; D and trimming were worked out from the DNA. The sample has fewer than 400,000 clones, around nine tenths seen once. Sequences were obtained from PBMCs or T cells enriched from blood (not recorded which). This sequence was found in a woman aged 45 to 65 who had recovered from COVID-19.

DNA of the CDR3: TGCGCCAGCACCCCTCCGGGAGGGTCCACTGAAGCTTTCTTT. It translates to CASTPPGGSTEAFF. The chain uses TRBV5-1 and TRBJ1-1; D is undetermined. Trimming removed 6 bases from V and 4 bases from J, with 16 bases in between. This CDR3 has 14 residues. Per germline, CDR1 SGHRS and CDR2 YFSETQ.